The clone carrying this T cell receptor beta chain has at least ten counts. This specimen belongs to a study of early T cells in non-severe SARS-CoV-2 infection. About the research overall: Bulk RNA from unsorted whole blood was sequenced; chains were unpaired.

Trimming left V 3 bases short and J 5 bases short, with 13 bases between. This CDR3 has 14 residues. CDR1 and CDR2 from the germline V gene are MNHNS and SASEGT. MiXCR, applied by TCRdb to the 5' RACE reads, yields one record per CDR3 protein. The data show about 64,000 distinct CDR3 sequences, about 10% seen once. The chain uses TRBV6-1 and TRBJ2-5, with D possibly being TRBD2 (7 bases). Here the sequenced sample was whole blood, taken at baseline. This sequence originates from an adult who was a healthcare worker with PCR-confirmed SARS-CoV-2 infection or an uninfected control (not recorded which). The DNA of the CDR3 is TGTGCCAGCAGTGACGGGGGGCTGGGGGAGACCCAGTACTTC. Protein: CASSDGGLGETQYF.